This T cell receptor beta chain was profiled in a study of OX40 agonist ivuxolimab in advanced cancers. Study-wide context: Dose-escalation cases comprised hepatocellular carcinoma, melanoma, renal cell or head and neck cancer. With a range of roughly 20 to 90, age averaged about 58 years, and about 82% were male. Prior checkpoint blockade (anti-PD-1, anti-PD-L1 or anti-CTLA-4) was permitted; around 40% had it.

As concerns this clone: No antigen is known for it.

Study conclusions and caveats: Clones of CD4+ and CD8+ blood T cells grew by week 6 at doses of 0.1 to 3.0 mg/kg.

Sequencing was performed with immunoSEQ multiplex PCR; in TCRdb, only in-frame clones are kept and a portion is missing. Of about 26,000 clones in the sample, about four fifths were seen once. The sample in question was CD4+ or CD8+ T cells sorted from blood, obtained in a trial of the OX40 agonist ivuxolimab. This clonotype was sampled from an adult with an advanced solid tumor such as melanoma, head and neck, liver or kidney cancer.

CDR3 DNA: TGTGCCAGCAGCCCCCGGATGGTTGAGCAGTTCTTC. Translated, it gives CASSPRMVEQFF. J is TRBJ2-1 and V is TRBV13; D remains ambiguous. The CDR3 loop spans 12 amino acids. Trimming cost V 5 bases and J 9 bases, with 11 bases left between them. The germline V gene has CDR1 PRHDT and CDR2 FYEKMQ (reference sequence).